This T cell receptor beta chain was recorded in a study of T-cell memory formation after mild COVID-19. Study in general: Across donors, TCR clusters were largely donor specific.

The authors produced TCR alpha and TCR beta cDNA libraries with sample barcodes and UMIs by 5'RACE using constant-segment primers. MiXCR, run by TCRdb on the 5' RACE reads, gives a single entry per CDR3 protein. The sample lists 350,000 to 550,000 distinct CDR3 sequences, roughly 18% occurring once. For this clonotype: Its specificity is not known.

General study points: Cross-reactive memory appears to have joined, as suggested by some responding clones showing up in pre-infection memory.

The TCR was taken from a man younger than 35 who had mild COVID-19 (a few samples of this study predate the infection). Cell type and time point are not known. Sequencing was performed on PBMCs or a T cell subset sorted from them (not recorded which).

The CDR3 nucleotides read TGCGCCAGCAGACAGGGACAAGTGCTCGAGCAGTACTTC. Protein product: CASRQGQVLEQYF. V usage is TRBV5-1 and J usage is TRBJ2-7, with D tentatively TRBD1 (6 bases). The V end lost 5 bases, the J end lost 6 bases, and 15 bases lay between the germline ends. Germline V CDR1 and CDR2: SGHRS, YFSETQ. The CDR3 is made up of 13 amino acids. Complete variable domain (other parts from reference TRBV5-1 and TRBJ2-7): KAGVTQTPRYLIKTRGQQVTLSCSPISGHRSVSWYQQTPGQGLQFLFEYFSETQRNKGNFPGRFSGRQFSNSRSEMNVSTLELGDSALYLCASRQGQVLEQYFGPGTRLTVT.